These T cell receptor beta chains were read from a single sample in a study of monozygotic twins with inflammatory bowel disease. TCRdb re-called the 5' RACE reads; every CDR3 protein appears as one record, without DNA. Its table lists 200,000 to 250,000 distinct CDR3 sequences. What was sequenced was blood. The receptors here all came from a human donor with ulcerative colitis or Crohn's disease, or a healthy co-twin of an affected twin (not recorded which). Both conserved end residues are part of each CDR3.

j_gene | v_gene | CDR3aa
TRBJ1-1 | TRBV6-5 | CASSYSVQGTEAFF
TRBJ1-1 | TRBV7-2 | CASSLIGFGAFF
TRBJ2-7 | TRBV5-4 | CASSIDRGPTYEQYF
TRBJ1-4 | TRBV7-9 | CASSEGQWNEKLFF
TRBJ2-7 | TRBV20-1 | CSAREDGVPYEQYF
TRBJ1-4 | TRBV7-8 | CASSPEVGQAEKLFF
TRBJ2-7 | TRBV5-1 | CASSAWDEGEQYF
TRBJ2-7 | TRBV5-1 | CASSVGQGAYEQYF
TRBJ1-1 | TRBV28 | CASSPTDYMNTEAFF
TRBJ1-1 | TRBV10-3 | CAISESNTEAFF
TRBJ2-7 | TRBV7-2 | CASSLDHEQYF
TRBJ2-1 | TRBV6-5 | CASSYSGGGYNEQFF
TRBJ2-7 | TRBV7-9 | CASSFGQGTYEQYF
TRBJ2-6 | TRBV19 | CASSLLSIRNSGANVLTF
TRBJ2-4 | TRBV7-9 | CAVFDRTSALHF
TRBJ1-1 | TRBV29-1 | CSVRGLGNTEAFF
TRBJ1-2 | TRBV6-5 | CASSSWGVVNYGYTF
TRBJ2-5 | TRBV13 | CASSERLAYGETQYF
TRBJ1-1 | TRBV6-2/TRBV6-3 | CASSYAFRDIDTEAFF
TRBJ2-1 | TRBV7-9 | CASSLWTSGSPNEQFF
TRBJ2-1 | TRBV6-5 | CASSYWAPGADILYNEQFF
TRBJ2-7 | TRBV7-2 | CASSFGKGGEQYF
TRBJ1-3 | TRBV3-1 | CASSQVGSVSGNTIYF
TRBJ1-2 | TRBV12-3/TRBV12-4 | CASSFLAGSYGYTF
TRBJ1-1 | TRBV6-1 | CASSDGWSTEAFF
TRBJ2-1 | TRBV5-1 | CASSLEAWQGGFF
TRBJ2-1 | TRBV5-1 | CASSLALAGGPNGNEQFF
TRBJ2-3 | TRBV18 | CASSLVFADTQYF
TRBJ1-2 | TRBV27 | CASSSFTGDYGYTF
TRBJ2-7 | TRBV10-3 | CAISEDQEPGIYEQYF
TRBJ2-7 | TRBV5-8 | CASSARTEEGQYF
TRBJ2-3 | TRBV28 | CASSHIAGATTDTQYF
TRBJ2-2 | TRBV6-2/TRBV6-3 | CASSSLSGRGGTGELFF
TRBJ2-1 | TRBV20-1 | CSLPGLGLDEQFF
TRBJ1-1 | TRBV6-1 | CASNKNYDRGNTEAFF
TRBJ2-7 | TRBV12-3/TRBV12-4 | CASSLLLGQGRSYEQYF
TRBJ2-1 | TRBV6-5 | CASSLGVRSHEQFF
TRBJ1-1 | TRBV5-1 | CASSPGQLSAEAFF
TRBJ2-3 | TRBV27 | CASSLSTGQYTDTQYF
TRBJ2-7 | TRBV29-1 | CSCQQTYEQYF